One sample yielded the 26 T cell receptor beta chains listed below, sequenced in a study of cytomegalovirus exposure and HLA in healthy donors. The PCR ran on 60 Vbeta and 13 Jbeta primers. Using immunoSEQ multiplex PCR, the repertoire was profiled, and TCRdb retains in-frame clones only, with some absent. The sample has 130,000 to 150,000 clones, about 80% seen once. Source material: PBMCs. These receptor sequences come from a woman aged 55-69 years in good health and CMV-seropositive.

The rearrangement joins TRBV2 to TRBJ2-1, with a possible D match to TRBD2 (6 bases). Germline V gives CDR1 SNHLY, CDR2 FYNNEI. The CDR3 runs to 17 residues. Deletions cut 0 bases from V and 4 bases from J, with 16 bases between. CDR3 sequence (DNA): TGTGCCAGCAGTGAAGCGGGTCGGGACTCGGTTTACAATGAGCAGTTCTTC. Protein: CASSEAGRDSVYNEQFF.

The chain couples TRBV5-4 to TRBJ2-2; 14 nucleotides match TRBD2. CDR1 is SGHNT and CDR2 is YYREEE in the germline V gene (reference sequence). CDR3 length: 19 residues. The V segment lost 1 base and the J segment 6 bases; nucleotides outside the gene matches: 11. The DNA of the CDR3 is TGTGCCAGCAGCTTGCCGGGACTAGCGGGAGCCGAGGGGGCCGGGGAGCTGTTTTTT. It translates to CASSLPGLAGAEGAGELFF.

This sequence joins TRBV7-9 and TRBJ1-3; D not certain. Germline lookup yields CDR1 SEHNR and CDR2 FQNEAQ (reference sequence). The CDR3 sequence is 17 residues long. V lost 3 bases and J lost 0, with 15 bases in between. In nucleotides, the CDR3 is TGTGCCAGCAGCTTCCCGATCCTAGGGAGCTCTGGAAACACCATATATTTT. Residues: CASSFPILGSSGNTIYF.

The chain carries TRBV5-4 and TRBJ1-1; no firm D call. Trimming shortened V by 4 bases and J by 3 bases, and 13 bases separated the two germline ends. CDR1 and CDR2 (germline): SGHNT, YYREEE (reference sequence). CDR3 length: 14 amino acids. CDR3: CASSVSFGDTEAFF. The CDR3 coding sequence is TGTGCCAGCAGCGTTTCCTTCGGGGACACTGAAGCTTTCTTT.

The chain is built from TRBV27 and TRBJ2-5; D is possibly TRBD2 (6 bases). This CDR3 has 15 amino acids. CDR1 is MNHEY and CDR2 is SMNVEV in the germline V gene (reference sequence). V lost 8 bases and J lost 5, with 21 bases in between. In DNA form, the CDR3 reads TGTGCCAGCGCTGGGACTCTCCCCGAGAGGGAGACCCAGTACTTC. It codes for CASAGTLPERETQYF.

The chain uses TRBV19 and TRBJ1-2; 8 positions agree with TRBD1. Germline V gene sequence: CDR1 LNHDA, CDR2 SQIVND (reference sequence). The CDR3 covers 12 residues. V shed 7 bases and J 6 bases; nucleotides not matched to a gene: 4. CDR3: CASTRTGNGYTF. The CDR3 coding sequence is TGTGCCAGTACCCGGACAGGGAATGGCTACACCTTC.

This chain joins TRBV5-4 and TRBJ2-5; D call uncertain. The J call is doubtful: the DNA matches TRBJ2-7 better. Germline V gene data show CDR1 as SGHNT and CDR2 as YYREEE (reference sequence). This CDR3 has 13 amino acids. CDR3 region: CASSLGLVNEQYF. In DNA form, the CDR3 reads TGTGCCAGCAGCTTGGGGCTAGTCAACGAGCAGTACTTC.

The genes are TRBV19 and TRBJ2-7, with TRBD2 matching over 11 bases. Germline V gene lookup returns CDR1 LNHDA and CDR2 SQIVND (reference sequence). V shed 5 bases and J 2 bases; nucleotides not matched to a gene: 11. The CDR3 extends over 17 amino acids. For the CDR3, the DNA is TGTGCCAGTAGTTCCGGGACTAGCGGAGACGCCACCTACGAGCAGTACTTC. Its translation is CASSSGTSGDATYEQYF.

CDR3 residues: CASSTQQGAGELFF. The CDR3 coding sequence is TGTGCCAGTAGTACTCAGCAGGGTGCGGGGGAGCTGTTTTTT. The chain links TRBV19 to TRBJ2-2, with D perhaps matching TRBD1 (5 bases). Germline CDR1 reads LNHDA; CDR2 reads SQIVND (reference sequence). This CDR3 comprises 14 residues. Trimming removed 4 bases from V and 8 bases from J, with 14 bases in between.

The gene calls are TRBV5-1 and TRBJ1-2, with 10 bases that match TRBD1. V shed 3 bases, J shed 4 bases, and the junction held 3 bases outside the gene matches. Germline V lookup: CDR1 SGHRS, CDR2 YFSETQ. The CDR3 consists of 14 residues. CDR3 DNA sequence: TGCGCCAGCAGCTCCGGGACAGGGGCCTATGGCTACACCTTC. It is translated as CASSSGTGAYGYTF.

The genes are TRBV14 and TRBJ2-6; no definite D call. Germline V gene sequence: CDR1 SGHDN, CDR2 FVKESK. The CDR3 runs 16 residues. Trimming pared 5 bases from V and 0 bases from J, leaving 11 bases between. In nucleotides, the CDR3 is TGTGCCAGCAGCGAGCCTCTCGGCTCTGGGGCCAACGTCCTGACTTTC. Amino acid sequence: CASSEPLGSGANVLTF.

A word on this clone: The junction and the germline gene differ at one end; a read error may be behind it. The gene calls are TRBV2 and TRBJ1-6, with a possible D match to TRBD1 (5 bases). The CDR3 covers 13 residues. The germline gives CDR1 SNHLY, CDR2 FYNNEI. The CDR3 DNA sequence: TGTGCCAGCAGTGAACTAATAGGGGCCACAATCCGCTTT. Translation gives CASSELIGATIRF.

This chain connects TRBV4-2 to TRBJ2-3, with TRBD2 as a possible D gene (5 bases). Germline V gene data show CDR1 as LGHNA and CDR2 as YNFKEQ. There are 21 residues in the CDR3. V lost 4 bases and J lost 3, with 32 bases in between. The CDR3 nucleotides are TGTGCCAGCAGCCGAGGTCATGGAGCTGGGAGAGGAATCTCGCGGACAGATACGCAGTATTTT. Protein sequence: CASSRGHGAGRGISRTDTQYF.

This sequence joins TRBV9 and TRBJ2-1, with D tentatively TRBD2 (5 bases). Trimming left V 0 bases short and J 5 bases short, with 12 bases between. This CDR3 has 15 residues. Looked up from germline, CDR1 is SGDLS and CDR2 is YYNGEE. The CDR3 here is CASSVGLALHNEQFF. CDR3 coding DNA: TGTGCCAGCAGCGTAGGTCTAGCCCTCCACAATGAGCAGTTCTTC.

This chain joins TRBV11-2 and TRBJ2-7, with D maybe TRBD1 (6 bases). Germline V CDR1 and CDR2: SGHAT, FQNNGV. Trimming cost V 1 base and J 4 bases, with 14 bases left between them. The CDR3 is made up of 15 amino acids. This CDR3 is CASSLVGTGSYEQYF. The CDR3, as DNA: TGTGCCAGCAGCTTAGTAGGTACAGGGTCTTACGAGCAGTACTTC. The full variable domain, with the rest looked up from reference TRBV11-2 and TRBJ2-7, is EAGVAQSPRYKIIEKRQSVAFWCNPISGHATLYWYQQILGQGPKLLIQFQNNGVVDDSQLPKDRFSAERLKGVDSTLKIQPAKLEDSAVYLCASSLVGTGSYEQYFGPGTRLTVT.

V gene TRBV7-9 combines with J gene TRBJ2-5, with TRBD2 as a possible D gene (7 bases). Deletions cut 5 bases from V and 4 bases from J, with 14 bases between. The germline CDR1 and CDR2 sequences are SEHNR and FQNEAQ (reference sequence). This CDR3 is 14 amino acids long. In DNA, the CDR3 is TGTGCCAGCAGCCCCTCGGGGGGCCTAGAGACCCAGTACTTC. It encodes CASSPSGGLETQYF.

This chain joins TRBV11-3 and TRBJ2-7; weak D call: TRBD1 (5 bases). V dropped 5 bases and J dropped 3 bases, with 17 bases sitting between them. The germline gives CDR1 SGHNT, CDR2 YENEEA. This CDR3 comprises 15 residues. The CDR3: CASSPDSRTGYEQYF. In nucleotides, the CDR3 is TGTGCCAGCAGCCCTGACAGTCGAACAGGCTACGAGCAGTACTTC. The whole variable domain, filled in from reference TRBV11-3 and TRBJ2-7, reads EAGVVQSPRYKIIEKKQPVAFWCNPISGHNTLYWYLQNLGQGPELLIRYENEEAVDDSQLPKDRFSAERLKGVDSTLKIQPAELGDSAVYLCASSPDSRTGYEQYFGPGTRLTVT.

The CDR3 region is CSVPTGVGDYGYTF. For the CDR3, the DNA is TGCAGCGTCCCAACAGGGGTGGGGGACTATGGCTACACCTTC. The V and J genes are TRBV29-1 and TRBJ1-2; TRBD1 aligns across 7 bases. The CDR3 contains 14 residues. V was pared by 6 bases and J by 3 bases, with 10 bases of the junction left unmatched. CDR1 SQVTM and CDR2 ANQGSEA come from the germline V gene. Looking up the rest from reference TRBV29-1 and TRBJ1-2 gives the full variable domain: SAVISQKPSRDICQRGTSLTIQCQVDSQVTMMFWYRQQPGQSLTLIATANQGSEATYESGFVIDKFPISRPNLTFSTLTVSNMSPEDSSIYLCSVPTGVGDYGYTFGSGTRLTVV.

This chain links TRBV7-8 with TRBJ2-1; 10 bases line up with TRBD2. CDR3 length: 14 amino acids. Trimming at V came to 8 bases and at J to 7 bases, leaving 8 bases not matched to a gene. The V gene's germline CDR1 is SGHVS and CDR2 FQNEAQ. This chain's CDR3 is CASGKREGRNEQFF. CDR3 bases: TGTGCCAGCGGGAAGCGGGAGGGTAGGAATGAGCAGTTCTTC. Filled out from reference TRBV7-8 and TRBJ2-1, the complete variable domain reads GAGVSQSPRYKVAKRGQDVALRCDPISGHVSLFWYQQALGQGPEFLTYFQNEAQLDKSGLPSDRFFAERPEGSVSTLKIQRTQQEDSAVYLCASGKREGRNEQFFGPGTRLTVL.

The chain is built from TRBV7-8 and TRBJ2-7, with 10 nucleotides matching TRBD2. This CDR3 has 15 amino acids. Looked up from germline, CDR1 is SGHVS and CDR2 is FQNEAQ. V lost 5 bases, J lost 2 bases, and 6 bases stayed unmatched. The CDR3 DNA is TGTGCCAGCAGCAGAATAGCGGGAGGCCCCTACGAGCAGTACTTC. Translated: CASSRIAGGPYEQYF.

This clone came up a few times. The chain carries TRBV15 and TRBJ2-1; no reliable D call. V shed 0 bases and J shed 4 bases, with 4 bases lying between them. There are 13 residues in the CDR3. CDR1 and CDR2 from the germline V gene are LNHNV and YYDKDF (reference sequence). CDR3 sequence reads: CATSREAYNEQFF. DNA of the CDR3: TGTGCCACCAGCAGAGAGGCTTACAATGAGCAGTTCTTC.

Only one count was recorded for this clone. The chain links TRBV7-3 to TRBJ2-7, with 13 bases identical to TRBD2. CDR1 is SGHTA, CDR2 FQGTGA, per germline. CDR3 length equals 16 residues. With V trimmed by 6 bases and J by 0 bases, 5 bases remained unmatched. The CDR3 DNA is TGTGCCAGCAGGAAGGGACTAGCGGGGAACTCCTACGAGCAGTACTTC. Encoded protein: CASRKGLAGNSYEQYF.

The CDR3 DNA follows: TGCAGCGTTGACGCTAGCGGGAGGGCTGATACGCAGTATTTT. It codes for CSVDASGRADTQYF. This chain connects TRBV29-1 to TRBJ2-3, with TRBD2 matching 12 bases. The CDR3 runs to 14 residues. Germline-derived CDR1 and CDR2 are SQVTM and ANQGSEA. J was trimmed by 6 bases and V by 3 bases; bases with no gene match: 4.

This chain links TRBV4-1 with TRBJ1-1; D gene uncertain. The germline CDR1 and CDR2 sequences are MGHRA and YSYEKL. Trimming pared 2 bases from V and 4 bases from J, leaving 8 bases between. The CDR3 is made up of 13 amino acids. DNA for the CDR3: TGCGCCAGCAGCCAATTCCGGGGCACTGAAGCTTTCTTT. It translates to CASSQFRGTEAFF.

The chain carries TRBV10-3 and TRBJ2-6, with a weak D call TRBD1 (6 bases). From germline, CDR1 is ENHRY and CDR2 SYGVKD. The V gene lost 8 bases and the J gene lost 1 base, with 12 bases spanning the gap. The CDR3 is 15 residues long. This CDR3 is CAIEDTGSGANVLTF. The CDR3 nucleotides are TGTGCCATCGAAGACACAGGGTCTGGGGCCAACGTCCTGACTTTC.

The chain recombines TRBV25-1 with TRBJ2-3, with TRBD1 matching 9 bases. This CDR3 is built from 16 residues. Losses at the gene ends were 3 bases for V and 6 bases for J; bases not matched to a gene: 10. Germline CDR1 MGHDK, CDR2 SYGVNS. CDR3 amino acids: CASSDPGQGLWDTQYF. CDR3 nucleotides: TGTGCCAGCAGTGACCCGGGACAGGGCCTCTGGGATACGCAGTATTTT.